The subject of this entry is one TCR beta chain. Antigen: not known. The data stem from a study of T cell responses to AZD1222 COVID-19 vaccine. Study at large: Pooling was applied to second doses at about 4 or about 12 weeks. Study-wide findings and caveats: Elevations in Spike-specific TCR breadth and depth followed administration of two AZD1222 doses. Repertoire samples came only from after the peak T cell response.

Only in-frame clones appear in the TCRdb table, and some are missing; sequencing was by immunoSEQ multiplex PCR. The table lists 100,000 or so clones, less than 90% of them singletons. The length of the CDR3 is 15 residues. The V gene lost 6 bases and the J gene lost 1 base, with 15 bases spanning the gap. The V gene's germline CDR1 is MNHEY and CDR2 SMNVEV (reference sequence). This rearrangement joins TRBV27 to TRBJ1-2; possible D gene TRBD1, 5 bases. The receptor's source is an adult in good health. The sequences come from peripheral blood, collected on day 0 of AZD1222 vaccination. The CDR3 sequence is CASREPGLGNYGYTF. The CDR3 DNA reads TGTGCCAGCAGAGAGCCAGGGCTTGGTAACTATGGCTACACCTTC.